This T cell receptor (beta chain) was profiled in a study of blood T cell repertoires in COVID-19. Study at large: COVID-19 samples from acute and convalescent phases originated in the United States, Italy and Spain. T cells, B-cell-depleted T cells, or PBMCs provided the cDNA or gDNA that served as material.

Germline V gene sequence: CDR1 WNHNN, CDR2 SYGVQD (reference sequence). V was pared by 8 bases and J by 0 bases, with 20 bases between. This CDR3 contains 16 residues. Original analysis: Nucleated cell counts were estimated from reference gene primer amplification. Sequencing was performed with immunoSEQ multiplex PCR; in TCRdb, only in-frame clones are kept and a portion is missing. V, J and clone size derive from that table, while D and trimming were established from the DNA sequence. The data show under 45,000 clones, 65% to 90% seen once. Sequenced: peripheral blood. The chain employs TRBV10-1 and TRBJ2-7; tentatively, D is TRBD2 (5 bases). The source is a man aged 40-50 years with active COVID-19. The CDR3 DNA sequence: TGCGCCAGCCCAGAGGGTCGGCGTACAAGCTCCTACGAGCAGTACTTC. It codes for CASPEGRRTSSYEQYF.